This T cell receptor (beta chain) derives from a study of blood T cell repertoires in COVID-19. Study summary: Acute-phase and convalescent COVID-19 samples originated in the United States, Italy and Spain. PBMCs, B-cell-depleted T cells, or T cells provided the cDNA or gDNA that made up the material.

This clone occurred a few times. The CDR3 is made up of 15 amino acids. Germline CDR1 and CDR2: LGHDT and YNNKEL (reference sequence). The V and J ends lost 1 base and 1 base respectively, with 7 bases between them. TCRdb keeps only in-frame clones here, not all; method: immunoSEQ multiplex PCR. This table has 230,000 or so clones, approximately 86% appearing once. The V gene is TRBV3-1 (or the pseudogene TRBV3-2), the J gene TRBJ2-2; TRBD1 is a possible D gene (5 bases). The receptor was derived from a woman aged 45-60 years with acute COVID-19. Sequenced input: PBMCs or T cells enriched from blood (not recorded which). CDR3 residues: CASSQVTGNTGELFF. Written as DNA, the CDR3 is TGTGCCAGCAGCCAAGTTACAGGGAACACCGGGGAGCTGTTTTTT.